The TCR beta chain under discussion was sequenced for a study of cytomegalovirus exposure and HLA in healthy donors. Sequencing used immunoSEQ multiplex PCR; TCRdb keeps in-frame clones, though not all of them. The sample consists of over 100,000 clones, 80% to 90% of them appearing once. Study-wide results and caveats: The study listed roughly 160 cytomegalovirus-associated TCR beta chains. First-cohort TCR clusters tended to co-occur in the approximately 110 validation repertoires, a later analysis found.

The ends were cut back, 4 bases at V and 7 bases at J, with 17 bases in the middle. The CDR3 consists of 15 residues. Germline V gene lookup returns CDR1 SQVTM and CDR2 ANQGSEA. Concerning this clone itself: Its antigen is unidentified.

The donors formed part of the approximately 130-subject validation cohort, distinct from the approximately 670-subject first cohort. Input material: PBMCs. This clonotype originated in a woman aged 18-29 years in good health and CMV-seronegative. The genes are TRBV29-1 and TRBJ1-6, with D maybe TRBD1 (5 bases). CDR3 nucleotide sequence: TGCAGCGTTGTGTCAGACAGCGCGGGGAATTCACCCCTCCACTTT. Translating it yields CSVVSDSAGNSPLHF.